The 18 T cell receptor beta chains presented below share a single source sample, sequenced in a study of blood T cell repertoires in COVID-19. Profiling relied on immunoSEQ multiplex PCR, and the TCRdb table lists in-frame clones only, not all of them. Among 85,000 to 90,000 clones listed, 79% were seen once. The sample was peripheral blood. Source of these receptors: a man in his 70s with acute or convalescent COVID-19.

This clone appeared a few times. The rearrangement uses TRBV4-1 and TRBJ1-2; D uncertain. The CDR3 has 15 residues. V was clipped by 0 bases and J by 0 bases, with 8 bases between them. Germline lookup yields CDR1 MGHRA and CDR2 YSYEKL. The CDR3 DNA reads as TGCGCCAGCAGCCAAGATTGGAGGCCTAACTATGGCTACACCTTC. Its protein is CASSQDWRPNYGYTF.

The V gene is TRBV5-6, the J gene TRBJ1-2; D might be TRBD1 (5 bases). V lost 6 bases and J lost 3, with 18 bases in between. The CDR3 is made up of 15 amino acids. Germline V gives CDR1 SGHDT, CDR2 YYEEEE. The CDR3, as DNA: TGTGCCAGCAACAGAGGAAGGAGGGACCACTATGGCTACACCTTC. Translating gives CASNRGRRDHYGYTF.

The table lists this clone with a count of one. This chain uses TRBV2 with TRBJ1-5, with no clear D. The V gene's germline CDR1 is SNHLY and CDR2 FYNNEI. The CDR3 is 13 residues long. The V and J ends lost 2 bases and 4 bases respectively, with 6 bases between them. The CDR3 loop reads CASSEWANQPQHF. CDR3 sequence (DNA): TGTGCCAGCAGTGAATGGGCGAATCAGCCCCAGCATTTT.

CDR3 region: CASSQSSRAYTEAFF. The CDR3 bases are TGCGCCAGCAGCCAATCCTCCCGAGCATACACTGAAGCTTTCTTT. The J gene is TRBJ1-1, the V gene TRBV4-1; D gene uncertain. Germline lookup yields CDR1 MGHRA and CDR2 YSYEKL. Trimming stripped 2 bases from V and 3 bases from J, with 13 bases between. CDR3 size: 15 residues.

The J gene is TRBJ1-1, the V gene TRBV19, with D maybe TRBD1 (5 bases). Germline loops: CDR1 LNHDA, CDR2 SQIVND (reference sequence). This CDR3 region has 17 residues. Trimming took off 5 bases at V and 0 bases at J, with 19 bases between the two ends. CDR3: CASSVGRIRRLNTEAFF. As DNA, the CDR3 is TGTGCCAGTAGTGTGGGGCGAATCAGGAGATTGAACACTGAAGCTTTCTTT.

This chain links TRBV4-2 with TRBJ2-2; 7 bases map to TRBD2. The CDR3 is 16 residues long. The V segment lost 4 bases and the J segment 8 bases; nucleotides outside the gene matches: 13. Germline V lookup: CDR1 LGHNA, CDR2 YNFKEQ. CDR3 sequence: CASSRRAGDLAGELFF. The CDR3 DNA sequence: TGTGCCAGCAGCCGACGTGCGGGGGACCTTGCGGGGGAGCTGTTTTTT.

V and J are TRBV7-2 and TRBJ2-1; 7 bases match TRBD1. Germline V gene sequence: CDR1 SGHTA, CDR2 FQGNSA. The CDR3 is 13 residues long. V gave up 5 bases and J gave up 4 bases; unmatched junction bases: 2. The CDR3 DNA reads as TGTGCCAGCAGCCGACAGGGTTACAATGAGCAGTTCTTC. It encodes CASSRQGYNEQFF. Full variable domain (outside the CDR3, taken from reference TRBV7-2 and TRBJ2-1): GAGVSQSPSNKVTEKGKDVELRCDPISGHTALYWYRQSLGQGLEFLIYFQGNSAPDKSGLPSDRFSAERTGGSVSTLTIQRTQQEDSAVYLCASSRQGYNEQFFGPGTRLTVL.

The chain joins TRBV7-2 to TRBJ2-3; 7 nucleotides agree with TRBD2. The CDR3 consists of 15 residues. Per germline, CDR1 SGHTA and CDR2 FQGNSA. Trimming removed 4 bases from V and 0 bases from J; junction bases left unmatched: 4. The DNA for the CDR3 is TGTGCCAGCAGCTCCCAGCGGGGAAGCACAGATACGCAGTATTTT. It specifies CASSSQRGSTDTQYF.

The DNA of the CDR3 is TGCGCCAGCAGCCTCTCCTGGGCCAGGGGGACCAATCAGCCCCAGCATTTT. Translated: CASSLSWARGTNQPQHF. The chain has TRBV4-1 and TRBJ1-5, with 7 nucleotides matching TRBD1. This CDR3 region has 17 residues. The germline V gene has CDR1 MGHRA and CDR2 YSYEKL. V lost 4 bases, J lost 3 bases, and 12 bases stayed unmatched.

The rearrangement joins TRBV4-1 to TRBJ1-2; D unclear. CDR3 length equals 16 residues. Trimming shortened V by 0 bases and J by 5 bases, and 16 bases separated the two germline ends. Germline values: CDR1 MGHRA, CDR2 YSYEKL. Here the CDR3 reads CASSQDQGDRAYGYTF. CDR3 nucleotides: TGCGCCAGCAGCCAAGATCAAGGAGACCGAGCTTATGGCTACACCTTC.

The chain combines TRBV5-1 with TRBJ1-5; D unclear. Germline lookup yields CDR1 SGHRS and CDR2 YFSETQ. Trimming removed 4 bases at V and 4 bases at J, with 9 bases between. The CDR3 length is 13 residues. As DNA, the CDR3 is TGCGCCAGCAGCGAACACGGGAATCAGCCCCAGCATTTT. Translation: CASSEHGNQPQHF.

V gene TRBV24-1 combines with J gene TRBJ2-1; 9 bases map to TRBD1. With 1 base clipped from V and 3 bases from J, the junction kept 3 bases outside the gene matches. The CDR3 totals 16 residues. Germline V gene sequence: CDR1 KGHDR, CDR2 SFDVKD. The CDR3 protein is CATSDFRDRVYNEQFF. Written as DNA, the CDR3 is TGTGCCACCAGTGATTTCCGGGACAGGGTCTACAATGAGCAGTTCTTC.

The chain links TRBV5-1 to TRBJ1-2; TRBD1 aligns across 7 bases. The CDR3 is 13 residues long. V dropped 4 bases and J dropped 6; count of bases not matched to a gene: 6. Germline CDR1 SGHRS, CDR2 YFSETQ. CDR3 bases: TGCGCCAGCAGCCCGCTCGACAGGGATGGCTACACCTTC. Amino acid sequence: CASSPLDRDGYTF. Combining the CDR3 with reference TRBV5-1 and TRBJ1-2 gives the whole variable domain KAGVTQTPRYLIKTRGQQVTLSCSPISGHRSVSWYQQTPGQGLQFLFEYFSETQRNKGNFPGRFSGRQFSNSRSEMNVSTLELGDSALYLCASSPLDRDGYTFGSGTRLTVV.

J is TRBJ2-2 and V is TRBV15; D may be TRBD2 (6 bases). Looked up from germline, CDR1 is LNHNV and CDR2 is YYDKDF (reference sequence). This CDR3 comprises 14 residues. V lost 5 bases and J lost 5, with 12 bases in between. The DNA for the CDR3 is TGTGCCACCAGCCGGGGACTGATGACCGGGGAGCTGTTTTTT. The encoded protein is CATSRGLMTGELFF.

This rearrangement joins TRBV3-1 (or the pseudogene TRBV3-2) to TRBJ2-3; no definite D call. The CDR3 runs 12 residues. Trimming removed 0 bases at V and 5 bases at J, with 3 bases between. Germline V CDR1 and CDR2: LGHDT, YNNKEL (reference sequence). CDR3 in amino acids: CASSQDRDTQYF. The CDR3 nucleotides read TGTGCCAGCAGCCAAGATCGAGATACGCAGTATTTT.

V gene TRBV5-6 combines with J gene TRBJ1-2, with D possibly TRBD1 on 5 matching bases. The V gene's germline CDR1 is SGHDT and CDR2 YYEEEE. This CDR3 is built from 15 residues. V was cut by 6 bases and J by 0 bases, with 15 bases left in between. The CDR3 loop is CASIGPRDPNYGYTF. CDR3 nucleotide sequence: TGTGCCAGCATCGGTCCCAGGGATCCTAACTATGGCTACACCTTC.

The chain combines TRBV15 with TRBJ1-3, with D maybe TRBD1 (6 bases). This CDR3 is 15 amino acids long. CDR1 and CDR2 from the germline V gene are LNHNV and YYDKDF (reference sequence). With 0 bases removed from V and 1 base from J, the gap between germline ends came to 7 bases. CDR3 DNA sequence: TGTGCCACCAGCAGAGACGGACAGTCTGGAAACACCATATATTTT. This codes for CATSRDGQSGNTIYF.

The V gene is TRBV5-1, the J gene TRBJ2-7; 11 positions agree with TRBD2. With V trimmed by 2 bases and J by 3 bases, 4 bases remained unmatched. The CDR3 is 15 amino acids. Per germline, CDR1 SGHRS and CDR2 YFSETQ. The CDR3 here is CASSLFTSGSYEQYF. The CDR3, as DNA: TGCGCCAGCAGCTTATTTACTAGCGGGAGCTACGAGCAGTACTTC.